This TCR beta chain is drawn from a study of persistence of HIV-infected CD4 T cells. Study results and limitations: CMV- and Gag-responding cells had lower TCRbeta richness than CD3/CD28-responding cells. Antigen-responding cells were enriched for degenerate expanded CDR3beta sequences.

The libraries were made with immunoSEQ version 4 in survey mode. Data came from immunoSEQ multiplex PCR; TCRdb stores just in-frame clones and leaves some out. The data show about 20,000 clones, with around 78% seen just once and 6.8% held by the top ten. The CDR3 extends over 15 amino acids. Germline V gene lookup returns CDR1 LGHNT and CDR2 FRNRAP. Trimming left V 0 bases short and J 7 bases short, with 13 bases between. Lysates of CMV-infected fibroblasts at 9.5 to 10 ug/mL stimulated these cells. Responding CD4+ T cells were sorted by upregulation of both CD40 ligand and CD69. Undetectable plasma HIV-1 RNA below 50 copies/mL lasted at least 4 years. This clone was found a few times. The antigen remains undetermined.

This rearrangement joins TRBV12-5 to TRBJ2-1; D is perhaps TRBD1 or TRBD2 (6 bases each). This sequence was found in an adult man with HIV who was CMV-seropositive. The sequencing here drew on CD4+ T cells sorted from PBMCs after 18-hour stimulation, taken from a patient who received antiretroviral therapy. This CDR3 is CASGLVRQGRNEQFF. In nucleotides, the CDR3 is TGTGCTAGTGGTTTGGTACGGCAGGGGAGGAATGAGCAGTTCTTC.